Here is one T cell receptor beta chain with its context. This sample stems from a study of T-cell memory formation after mild COVID-19. CDR1 and CDR2 (germline): SGHTA, FQGNSA. Trimming removed 5 bases at V and 2 bases at J, with 13 bases between. This CDR3 is 15 amino acids long. MiXCR was run by TCRdb on the 5' RACE reads, yielding one entry per CDR3 protein. The repertoire consists of some 250,000 distinct CDR3 sequences, with 18% occurring once and the leading ten covering under 30%. This clonotype was sampled from a man between 18 and 29 years old who had mild COVID-19 (a few samples of this study predate the infection). Cell type and time point are not known. The chain is built from TRBV7-2 and TRBJ1-5, with D unresolved. Input material: PBMCs or a T cell subset sorted from them (not recorded which). The CDR3 region is CASSPQLARNQPQHF. Written as DNA, the CDR3 is TGTGCCAGCAGCCCCCAGCTAGCGCGCAATCAGCCCCAGCATTTT.